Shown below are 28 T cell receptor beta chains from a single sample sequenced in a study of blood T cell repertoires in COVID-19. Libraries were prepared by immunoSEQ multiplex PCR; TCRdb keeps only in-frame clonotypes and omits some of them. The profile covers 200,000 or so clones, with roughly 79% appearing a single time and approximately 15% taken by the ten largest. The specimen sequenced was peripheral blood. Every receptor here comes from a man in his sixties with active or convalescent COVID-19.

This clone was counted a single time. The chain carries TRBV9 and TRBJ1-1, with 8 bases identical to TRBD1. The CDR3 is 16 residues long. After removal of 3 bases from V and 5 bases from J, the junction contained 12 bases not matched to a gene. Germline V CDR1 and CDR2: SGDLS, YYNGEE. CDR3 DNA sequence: TGTGCCAGCAGCGGCGACCTCGGACAGGGCGGGACTGAAGCTTTCTTT. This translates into CASSGDLGQGGTEAFF.

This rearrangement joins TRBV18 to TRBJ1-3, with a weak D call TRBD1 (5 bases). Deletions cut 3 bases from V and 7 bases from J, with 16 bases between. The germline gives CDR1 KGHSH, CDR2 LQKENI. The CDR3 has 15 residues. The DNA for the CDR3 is TGTGCCAGCTCACCTTCAGGGCGTCTGAGGAACACCATATATTTT. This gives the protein CASSPSGRLRNTIYF.

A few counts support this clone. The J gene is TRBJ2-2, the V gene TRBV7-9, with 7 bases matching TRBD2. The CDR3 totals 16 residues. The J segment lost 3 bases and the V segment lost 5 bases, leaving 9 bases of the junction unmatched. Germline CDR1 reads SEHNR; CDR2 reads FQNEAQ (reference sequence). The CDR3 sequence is CASSPRGGRDTGELFF. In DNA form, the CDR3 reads TGTGCCAGCAGCCCCCGAGGAGGGAGGGACACCGGGGAGCTGTTTTTT. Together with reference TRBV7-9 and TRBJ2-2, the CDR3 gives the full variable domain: DTGVSQNPRHKITKRGQNVTFRCDPISEHNRLYWYRQTLGQGPEFLTYFQNEAQLEKSRLLSDRFSAERPKGSFSTLEIQRTEQGDSAMYLCASSPRGGRDTGELFFGEGSRLTVL.

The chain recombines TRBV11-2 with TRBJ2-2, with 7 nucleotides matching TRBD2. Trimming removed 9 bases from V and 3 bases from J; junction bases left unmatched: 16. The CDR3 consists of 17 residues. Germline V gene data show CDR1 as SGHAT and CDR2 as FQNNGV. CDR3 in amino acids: CASRSGGAGSDTGELFF. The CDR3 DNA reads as TGTGCCAGTCGATCGGGAGGAGCTGGGTCGGACACCGGGGAGCTGTTTTTT. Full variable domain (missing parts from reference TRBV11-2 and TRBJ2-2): EAGVAQSPRYKIIEKRQSVAFWCNPISGHATLYWYQQILGQGPKLLIQFQNNGVVDDSQLPKDRFSAERLKGVDSTLKIQPAKLEDSAVYLCASRSGGAGSDTGELFFGEGSRLTVL.

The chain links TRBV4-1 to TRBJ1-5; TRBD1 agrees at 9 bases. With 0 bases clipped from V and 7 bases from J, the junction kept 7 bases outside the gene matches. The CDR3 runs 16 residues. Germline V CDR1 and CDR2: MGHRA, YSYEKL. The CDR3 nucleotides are TGCGCCAGCAGCCAAGAAGGGGGGACAGGGTTCCAGCCCCAGCATTTT. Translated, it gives CASSQEGGTGFQPQHF.

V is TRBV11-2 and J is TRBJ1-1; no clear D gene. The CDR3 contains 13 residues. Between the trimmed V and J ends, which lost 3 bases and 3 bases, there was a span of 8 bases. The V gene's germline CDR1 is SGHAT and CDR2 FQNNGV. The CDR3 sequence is CASSFSEYTEAFF. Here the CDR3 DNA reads TGTGCCAGCAGCTTTTCGGAGTACACTGAAGCTTTCTTT. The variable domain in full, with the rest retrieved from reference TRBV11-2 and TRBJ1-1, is EAGVAQSPRYKIIEKRQSVAFWCNPISGHATLYWYQQILGQGPKLLIQFQNNGVVDDSQLPKDRFSAERLKGVDSTLKIQPAKLEDSAVYLCASSFSEYTEAFFGQGTRLTVV.

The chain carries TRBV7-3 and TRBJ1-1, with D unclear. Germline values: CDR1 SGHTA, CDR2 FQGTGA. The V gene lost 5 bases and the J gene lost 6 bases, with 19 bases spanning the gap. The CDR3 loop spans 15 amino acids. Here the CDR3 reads CASSTSAGQGAEAFF. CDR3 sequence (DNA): TGTGCCAGCAGCACAAGTGCGGGTCAAGGCGCTGAAGCTTTCTTT.

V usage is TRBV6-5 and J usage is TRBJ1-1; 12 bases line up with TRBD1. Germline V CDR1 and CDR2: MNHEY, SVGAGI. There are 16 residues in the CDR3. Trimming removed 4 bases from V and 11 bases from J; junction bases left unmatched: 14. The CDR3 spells CASSSYSGTGGSAAFF. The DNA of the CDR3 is TGTGCCAGCAGTTCCTATTCCGGGACAGGGGGCAGTGCGGCTTTCTTT.

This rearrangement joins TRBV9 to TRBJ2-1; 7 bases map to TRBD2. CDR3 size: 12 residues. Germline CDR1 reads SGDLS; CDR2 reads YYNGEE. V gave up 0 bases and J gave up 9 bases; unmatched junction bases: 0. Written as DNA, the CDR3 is TGTGCCAGCAGCGTAGGGGAGGGTGAGCAGTTCTTC. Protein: CASSVGEGEQFF.

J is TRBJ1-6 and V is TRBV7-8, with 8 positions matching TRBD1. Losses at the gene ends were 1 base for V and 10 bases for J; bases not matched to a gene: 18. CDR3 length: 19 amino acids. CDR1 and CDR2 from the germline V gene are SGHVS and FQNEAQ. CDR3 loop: CASSLVQGGPAGGESPLHF. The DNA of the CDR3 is TGTGCCAGCAGCTTAGTACAGGGGGGTCCGGCAGGGGGAGAATCACCCCTCCACTTT.

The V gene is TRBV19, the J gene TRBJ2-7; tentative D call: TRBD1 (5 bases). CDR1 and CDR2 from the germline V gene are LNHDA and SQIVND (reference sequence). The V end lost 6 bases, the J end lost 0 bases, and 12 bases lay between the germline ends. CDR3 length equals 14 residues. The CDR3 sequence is CASSMQGLSYEQYF. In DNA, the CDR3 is TGTGCCAGTAGCATGCAGGGCCTCTCCTACGAGCAGTACTTC.

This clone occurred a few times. The CDR3 DNA reads as TGTGCCAGCAGCCACCGGGACAGGGGGCAGGGGACTGAAGCTTTCTTT. As protein: CASSHRDRGQGTEAFF. V is TRBV7-9 and J is TRBJ1-1, with 12 bases aligning to TRBD1. V lost 5 bases, J lost 5 bases, and 9 bases stayed unmatched. The CDR3 sequence is 16 residues long. Germline CDR1 SEHNR, CDR2 FQNEAQ (reference sequence).

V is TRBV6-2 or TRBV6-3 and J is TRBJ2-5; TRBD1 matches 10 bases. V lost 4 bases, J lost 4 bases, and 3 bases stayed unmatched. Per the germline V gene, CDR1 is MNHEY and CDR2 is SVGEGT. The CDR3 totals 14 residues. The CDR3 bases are TGTGCCAGCAGTTGGGACAGGGGTGGAGAGACCCAGTACTTC. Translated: CASSWDRGGETQYF.

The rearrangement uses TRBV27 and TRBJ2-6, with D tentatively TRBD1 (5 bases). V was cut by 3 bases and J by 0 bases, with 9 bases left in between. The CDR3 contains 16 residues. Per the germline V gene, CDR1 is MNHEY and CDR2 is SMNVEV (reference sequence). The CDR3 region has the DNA TGTGCCAGCAGTTTGGGGCCCAACTCTGGGGCCAACGTCCTGACTTTC. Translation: CASSLGPNSGANVLTF.

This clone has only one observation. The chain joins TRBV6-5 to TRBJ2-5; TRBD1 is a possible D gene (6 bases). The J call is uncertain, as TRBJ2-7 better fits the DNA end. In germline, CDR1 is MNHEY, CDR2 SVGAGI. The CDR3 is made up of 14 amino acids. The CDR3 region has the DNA TGTGCCAGCTTCTCTACCGGGGACACCTACGAGCAGTACTTC. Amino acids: CASFSTGDTYEQYF.

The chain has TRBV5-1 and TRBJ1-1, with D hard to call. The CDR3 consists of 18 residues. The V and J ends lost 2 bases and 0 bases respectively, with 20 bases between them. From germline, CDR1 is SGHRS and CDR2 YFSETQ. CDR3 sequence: CASSFSSGIRAVNTEAFF. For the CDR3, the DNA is TGCGCCAGCAGCTTTAGTAGCGGGATAAGGGCAGTGAACACTGAAGCTTTCTTT.

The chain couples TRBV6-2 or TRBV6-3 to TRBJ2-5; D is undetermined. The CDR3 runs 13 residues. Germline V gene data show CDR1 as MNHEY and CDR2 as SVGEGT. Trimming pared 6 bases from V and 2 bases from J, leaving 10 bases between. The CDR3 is CASSGADQETQYF. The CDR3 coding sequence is TGTGCCAGCAGCGGTGCGGATCAAGAGACCCAGTACTTC.

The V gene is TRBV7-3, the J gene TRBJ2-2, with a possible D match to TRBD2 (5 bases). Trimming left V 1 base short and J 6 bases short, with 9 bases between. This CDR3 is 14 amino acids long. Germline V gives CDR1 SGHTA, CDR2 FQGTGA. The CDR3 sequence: CASSLNPGAGELFF. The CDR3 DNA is TGTGCCAGCAGCTTAAACCCCGGGGCCGGGGAGCTGTTTTTT.

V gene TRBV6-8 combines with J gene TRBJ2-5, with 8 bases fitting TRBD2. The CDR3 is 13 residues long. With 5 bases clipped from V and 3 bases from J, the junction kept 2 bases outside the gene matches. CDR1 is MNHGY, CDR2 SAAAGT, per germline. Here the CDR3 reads CASSQTSEETQYF. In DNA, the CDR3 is TGTGCCAGCAGTCAGACTAGCGAAGAGACCCAGTACTTC.

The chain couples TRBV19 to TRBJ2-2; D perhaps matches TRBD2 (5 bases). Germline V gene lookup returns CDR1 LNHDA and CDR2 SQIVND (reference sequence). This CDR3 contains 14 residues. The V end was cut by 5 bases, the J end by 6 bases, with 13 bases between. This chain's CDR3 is CASSPEVVPGELFF. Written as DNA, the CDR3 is TGTGCCAGTAGTCCGGAGGTGGTCCCCGGGGAGCTGTTTTTT. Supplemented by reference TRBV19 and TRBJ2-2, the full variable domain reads DGGITQSPKYLFRKEGQNVTLSCEQNLNHDAMYWYRQDPGQGLRLIYYSQIVNDFQKGDIAEGYSVSREKKESFPLTVTSAQKNPTAFYLCASSPEVVPGELFFGEGSRLTVL.

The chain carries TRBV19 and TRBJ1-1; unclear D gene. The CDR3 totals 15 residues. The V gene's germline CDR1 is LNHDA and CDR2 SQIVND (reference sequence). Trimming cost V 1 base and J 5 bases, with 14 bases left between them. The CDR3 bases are TGTGCCAGTAGTATAGGAGGTGGGAGTCGGACTGAAGCTTTCTTT. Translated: CASSIGGGSRTEAFF.

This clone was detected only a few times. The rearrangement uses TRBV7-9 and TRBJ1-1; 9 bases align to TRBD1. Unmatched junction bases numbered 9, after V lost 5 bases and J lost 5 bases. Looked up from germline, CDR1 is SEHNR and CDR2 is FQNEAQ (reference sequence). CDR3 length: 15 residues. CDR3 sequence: CASSPTGGQGTEAFF. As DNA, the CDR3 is TGTGCCAGCAGCCCCACAGGGGGCCAGGGGACTGAAGCTTTCTTT.

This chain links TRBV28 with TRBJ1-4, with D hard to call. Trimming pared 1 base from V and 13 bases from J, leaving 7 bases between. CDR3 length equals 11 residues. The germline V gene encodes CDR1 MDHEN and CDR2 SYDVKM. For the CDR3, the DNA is TGTGCCAGCAGTTTATCAGACATACTGTTTTTT. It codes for CASSLSDILFF.

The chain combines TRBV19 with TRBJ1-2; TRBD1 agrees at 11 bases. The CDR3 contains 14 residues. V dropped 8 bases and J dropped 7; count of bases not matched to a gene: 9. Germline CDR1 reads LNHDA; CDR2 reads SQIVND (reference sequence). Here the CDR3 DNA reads TGTGCCAGTGCGGACAGGGGGCCCACTATTGGCTACACCTTC. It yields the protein CASADRGPTIGYTF.

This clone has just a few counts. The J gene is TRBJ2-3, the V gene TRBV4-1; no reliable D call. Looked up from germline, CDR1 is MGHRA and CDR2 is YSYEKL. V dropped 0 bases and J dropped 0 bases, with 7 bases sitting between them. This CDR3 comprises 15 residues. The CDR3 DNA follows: TGCGCCAGCAGCCAAGATTCCGGGAGCACAGATACGCAGTATTTT. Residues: CASSQDSGSTDTQYF.

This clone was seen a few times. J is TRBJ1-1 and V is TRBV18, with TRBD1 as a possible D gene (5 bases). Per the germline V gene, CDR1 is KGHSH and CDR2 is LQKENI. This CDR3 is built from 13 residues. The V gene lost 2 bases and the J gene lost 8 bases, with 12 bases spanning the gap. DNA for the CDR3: TGTGCCAGCTCACCAGACAGAAAACAGGAAGCTTTCTTT. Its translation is CASSPDRKQEAFF.

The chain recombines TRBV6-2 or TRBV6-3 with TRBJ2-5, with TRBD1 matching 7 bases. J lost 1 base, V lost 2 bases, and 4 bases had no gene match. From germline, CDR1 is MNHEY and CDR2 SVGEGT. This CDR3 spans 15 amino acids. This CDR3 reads CASSYGQGVQETQYF. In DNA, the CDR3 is TGTGCCAGCAGTTACGGGCAGGGGGTCCAAGAGACCCAGTACTTC.

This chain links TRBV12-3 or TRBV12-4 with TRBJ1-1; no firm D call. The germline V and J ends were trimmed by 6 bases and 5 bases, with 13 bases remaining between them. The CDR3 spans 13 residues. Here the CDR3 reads CASRTRYGTEAFF. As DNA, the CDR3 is TGTGCCAGCAGAACACGTTACGGGACTGAAGCTTTCTTT.